Given below is one TCR beta chain in context. Looked up from germline, CDR1 is SNHLY and CDR2 is FYNNEI. The length of the CDR3 is 15 residues. V lost 4 bases and J lost 6; bases outside the gene matches: 8. This sample stems from a study of blood T cell repertoires in COVID-19. The repertoire was sequenced with immunoSEQ multiplex PCR; TCRdb's copy has only in-frame clones and lacks some. The sample yields about 200,000 clones, roughly 88% seen once. The source material was peripheral blood. The clonotype was recovered from a middle-aged woman who had recovered from COVID-19. This chain links TRBV2 with TRBJ1-5; 8 bases are a match to TRBD1. The DNA of the CDR3 is TGTGCCAGCAGTGGATACGGACAGGGTGTTCAGCCCCAGCATTTT. Translated, it gives CASSGYGQGVQPQHF.